This T cell receptor (beta chain) was sequenced during a study of blood T cell repertoires in COVID-19. Study background: The United States, Italy and Spain provided the acute and convalescent COVID-19 samples.

Categorization into cohorts depended on clinical history that participants reported. The ends lost 4 bases at V and 0 bases at J; junction bases unmatched: 2. The CDR3 consists of 15 residues. The germline CDR1 and CDR2 sequences are KGHDR and SFDVKD. Using immunoSEQ multiplex PCR, the repertoire was profiled, and TCRdb retains in-frame clones only, with some absent. The sample holds 250,000 to 350,000 clones, almost 90% seen once. The material sequenced was PBMCs or T cells enriched from blood (not recorded which). This TCR was sampled from a woman under 30 with acute COVID-19. The V and J genes are TRBV24-1 and TRBJ2-3; TRBD2 matches at 8 bases. CDR3 in DNA: TGTGCCACCAGTGAGGGACTAGGGAGCACAGATACGCAGTATTTT. Translated: CATSEGLGSTDTQYF.